Listed here are 18 T cell receptor beta chains from one sample, sequenced in a study of blood T cell repertoires in COVID-19. Using immunoSEQ multiplex PCR, the repertoire was profiled, and TCRdb retains in-frame clones only, with some absent. The profile shows more than 200,000 clones, about 88% of them singletons. Sample: PBMCs or T cells enriched from blood (not recorded which). The receptors were gathered from a woman aged 50 to 65 who had recovered from COVID-19.

The table lists this clone with a count of one. In nucleotides, the CDR3 is TGTGCCAGCAGCCAGAGGGGCAGGGGTTACTACAATGAGCAGTTCTTC. Protein product: CASSQRGRGYYNEQFF. The rearrangement links TRBV11-2 to TRBJ2-1; D possibly corresponds to TRBD1 (6 bases). CDR3 length: 16 residues. Germline V lookup: CDR1 SGHAT, CDR2 FQNNGV. V was trimmed by 5 bases and J by 3 bases, leaving 17 bases between them.

The V gene is TRBV5-1, the J gene TRBJ2-1, with 9 bases fitting TRBD2. The CDR3 is 15 residues long. The V segment lost 1 base and the J segment 7 bases; nucleotides outside the gene matches: 6. In germline, CDR1 is SGHRS, CDR2 YFSETQ. As DNA, the CDR3 is TGCGCCAGCAGCTTGTTAGCGGGAGCGGGGAATGAGCAGTTCTTC. Translation gives CASSLLAGAGNEQFF.

The chain carries TRBV19 and TRBJ1-1; D perhaps matches TRBD1 (5 bases). CDR1 and CDR2 (germline): LNHDA, SQIVND (reference sequence). CDR3 length: 17 amino acids. V was pared by 3 bases and J by 0 bases, with 17 bases between. The CDR3 nucleotides are TGTGCCAGTAGTATCGGTACGGCAGGGATCATGAACACTGAAGCTTTCTTT. Translated: CASSIGTAGIMNTEAFF.

This chain links TRBV4-2 with TRBJ1-5; perhaps TRBD1 as D (6 bases). Looked up from germline, CDR1 is LGHNA and CDR2 is YNFKEQ. V dropped 7 bases and J dropped 6 bases, with 13 bases sitting between them. The CDR3 is made up of 13 amino acids. CDR3 residues: CASTQRDIQPQHF. For the CDR3, the DNA is TGTGCCAGCACCCAGAGGGACATTCAGCCCCAGCATTTT.

The chain recombines TRBV4-1 with TRBJ1-4; perhaps TRBD1 as D (6 bases). CDR1 is MGHRA, CDR2 YSYEKL, per germline. The CDR3 covers 15 residues. The ends were cut back, 3 bases at V and 5 bases at J, with 13 bases in the middle. CDR3 in amino acids: CASSHEGQRNEKLFF. The CDR3 DNA is TGCGCCAGCAGCCATGAAGGACAGAGAAATGAAAAACTGTTTTTT.

The chain carries TRBV19 and TRBJ2-2, with 9 bases matching TRBD2. CDR3 size: 14 residues. Trimming at V came to 8 bases and at J to 6 bases, leaving 7 bases not matched to a gene. CDR1 is LNHDA and CDR2 is SQIVND in the germline V gene (reference sequence). As DNA, the CDR3 is TGTGCCAGTTTGTCGGCGGGAGGGTCCGGGGAGCTGTTTTTT. Its translation: CASLSAGGSGELFF.

V is TRBV14 and J is TRBJ1-6; 8 positions match TRBD1. V shed 1 base and J 9 bases; nucleotides not matched to a gene: 5. The CDR3 length is 15 residues. Germline assignment: CDR1 SGHDN and CDR2 FVKESK. Here the CDR3 DNA reads TGTGCCAGCAGCCAAGCGGACAGGGCGAGTTCACCCCTCCACTTT. This gives the protein CASSQADRASSPLHF.

This clone was counted a single time. The V and J genes are TRBV28 and TRBJ2-7, with 10 bases aligning to TRBD1. The germline V gene encodes CDR1 MDHEN and CDR2 SYDVKM. V lost 3 bases and J lost 6; bases outside the gene matches: 8. The CDR3 covers 15 residues. The CDR3 DNA reads as TGTGCCAGCAGTTTCTCGACAGGGGGCGCGTCCGAGCAGTACTTC. Translated, it gives CASSFSTGGASEQYF.

This chain uses TRBV24-1 with TRBJ2-5, with D possibly being TRBD1 (6 bases). CDR3 length: 16 residues. Germline V gene lookup returns CDR1 KGHDR and CDR2 SFDVKD. V was pared by 5 bases and J by 2 bases, with 17 bases between. CDR3 nucleotide sequence: TGTGCCACCAGTGGTCGAGAACAGGGCTGGCAAGAGACCCAGTACTTC. As protein: CATSGREQGWQETQYF.

V is TRBV28 and J is TRBJ2-5; perhaps TRBD2 as D (6 bases). V was cut by 8 bases and J by 5 bases, with 15 bases left in between. CDR3 length: 13 amino acids. The germline V gene has CDR1 MDHEN and CDR2 SYDVKM. The CDR3 here is CASAREYGETQYF. The CDR3 DNA follows: TGTGCCAGCGCACGGGAGTACGGCGAGACCCAGTACTTC.

V is TRBV6-5 and J is TRBJ2-3; TRBD1 agrees at 9 bases. The V gene end was trimmed by 5 bases and the J gene end by 4 bases; junction bases not matched to a gene: 7. The CDR3 consists of 15 residues. Germline V gene lookup returns CDR1 MNHEY and CDR2 SVGAGI. In DNA, the CDR3 is TGTGCCAGCAGTCTACAGGGGGCGCAACCAGATACGCAGTATTTT. Translation gives CASSLQGAQPDTQYF.

The CDR3 DNA sequence: TGTGCCATCAGTGAGTCGAGGACAGGACCCTGGGCCGGGGAGCTGTTTTTT. Its translation is CAISESRTGPWAGELFF. The J gene is TRBJ2-2, the V gene TRBV10-3; 7 bases are a match to TRBD1. V shed 0 bases, J shed 6 bases, and the junction held 10 bases outside the gene matches. CDR3 length: 17 residues. Germline CDR1 reads ENHRY; CDR2 reads SYGVKD.

The CDR3 here is CASSLADRVGNTIYF. Here the CDR3 DNA reads TGTGCCAGCAGCTTAGCGGACAGGGTTGGAAACACCATATATTTT. The rearrangement links TRBV7-2 to TRBJ1-3; 8 positions match TRBD1. After removal of 0 bases from V and 3 bases from J, the junction contained 1 base not matched to a gene. The CDR3 loop spans 15 amino acids. Germline values: CDR1 SGHTA, CDR2 FQGNSA.

This rearrangement joins TRBV18 to TRBJ1-4, with 7 bases aligning to TRBD1. The length of the CDR3 is 15 residues. CDR1 KGHSH and CDR2 LQKENI come from the germline V gene. Trimming cost V 2 bases and J 6 bases; bases outside gene matches: 6. CDR3 in amino acids: CASSPLRGPDEKLFF. The CDR3 DNA is TGTGCCAGCTCACCATTGAGGGGGCCCGATGAAAAACTGTTTTTT.

The chain recombines TRBV6-2 or TRBV6-3 with TRBJ2-7; 10 nucleotides align to TRBD1. V was pared by 2 bases and J by 3 bases, with 7 bases of the junction left unmatched. CDR1 is MNHEY, CDR2 SVGEGT, per germline. The CDR3 has 16 amino acids. Here the CDR3 DNA reads TGTGCCAGCAGTTACCCATCCTGGGACAGGGGCTACGAGCAGTACTTC. This translates into CASSYPSWDRGYEQYF.

The chain carries TRBV6-2 or TRBV6-3 and TRBJ2-7; the D gene is possibly TRBD1 (6 bases). Trimming took 6 bases from V and 4 from J, leaving 13 bases between them. This CDR3 has 13 residues. Looked up from germline, CDR1 is MNHEY and CDR2 is SVGEGT. CDR3 bases: TGTGCCAGCAGCTTCGGACAGTCATACGAGCAGTACTTC. Amino acid sequence: CASSFGQSYEQYF.

CDR3 in amino acids: CASSSSLQETQYF. The CDR3 DNA follows: TGTGCCAGCAGCTCCTCGCTACAAGAGACCCAGTACTTC. The J gene is TRBJ2-5, the V gene TRBV11-3; no firm D call. CDR1 is SGHNT and CDR2 is YENEEA in the germline V gene. The CDR3 spans 13 residues. The V gene lost 4 bases and the J gene lost 2 bases, with 8 bases spanning the gap.

This clone was detected only once. The gene calls are TRBV9 and TRBJ2-1; TRBD2 matches 11 bases. The CDR3 is 16 amino acids. V shed 0 bases and J 7 bases; nucleotides not matched to a gene: 6. Germline V gives CDR1 SGDLS, CDR2 YYNGEE. The CDR3 coding sequence is TGTGCCAGCAGCGTAGCAGGGACTAGCGGATGGAATGAGCAGTTCTTC. Its translation is CASSVAGTSGWNEQFF.